The rows below give T cell receptor beta chains drawn from one sample of a study of T-cell memory formation after mild COVID-19. Each CDR3 protein is one row after TCRdb ran MiXCR on the 5' RACE reads. This table holds about 110,000 distinct CDR3 sequences, roughly a sixth found once. Sequenced input: PBMCs or a T cell subset sorted from them (not recorded which). These receptors were collected from a young man who had mild COVID-19 (a few samples of this study predate the infection). Cell type and time point are not known. The CDR3 runs from the conserved cysteine through the conserved F or W. The D gene is left open where the match is weak. Clone size is shown for a subset of rows, as once, few, many or a class of expanded clone.

cdr3_nt	cdr3_aa	clone_size	d_call	v_call	j_call
TGTGCCAGCAGACTCGGACAGGGCCAAGAGACCCAGTACTTC	CASRLGQGQETQYF	few	TRBD1	TRBV12-3/TRBV12-4	TRBJ2-5
TGTGCCAGCAGTTCCCCTGGGGGACTGAACACTGAAGCTTTCTTT	CASSSPGGLNTEAFF	few	-	TRBV12-3/TRBV12-4	TRBJ1-1
TGTGCCAGCAGTTACTCGACAGTAACCGGCTACACCTTC	CASSYSTVTGYTF	-	-	TRBV6-5	TRBJ1-2
TGTGCCATCAGTGGGGGGAAGACTCTTCAGGAAGATACGCAGTATTTT	CAISGGKTLQEDTQYF	-	-	TRBV10-3	TRBJ2-3
TGCGCCAGCAGTGAGTCGGGTAGCGGGGGATCCCAGACCCAGTACTTC	CASSESGSGGSQTQYF	few	TRBD2	TRBV10-2	TRBJ2-5
TGTGCCACCAGCCTTGGACTAGCGGGCCCTAGCACAGATACGCAGTATTTT	CATSLGLAGPSTDTQYF	few	TRBD2	TRBV15	TRBJ2-3
TGTGCCAGCAGCCCGGTAGCGGCCAGCTCCTACAATGAGCAGTTCTTC	CASSPVAASSYNEQFF	-	-	TRBV11-2	TRBJ2-1
TGTGCCAGCACTGCCAGGGGACAGCTTGAAACTTTCTTT	CASTARGQLETFF	-	TRBD1	TRBV6-1	TRBJ1-1
TGTGCCAGCAGCCCCGGATGGGGGATCGAGACCCAGTACTTC	CASSPGWGIETQYF	few	-	TRBV28	TRBJ2-5
TGTGCCAGCAGCTTAAACCGCCTCGGCTATGGCTACACCTTC	CASSLNRLGYGYTF	few	-	TRBV7-2	TRBJ1-2
TGTGCCAGCAGCCAACGGGACGGAGAAAACATTCAGTACTTC	CASSQRDGENIQYF	many	-	TRBV3-1	TRBJ2-4
TGTGCCAGCAGCCCGACGGGACTAGCGGGGGGAGATACGCAGTATTTT	CASSPTGLAGGDTQYF	-	TRBD2	TRBV7-2	TRBJ2-3
TGTGCCAGCAGAGGGACAGGGGGTGTTCATGAGCAGTTCTTC	CASRGTGGVHEQFF	-	TRBD1	TRBV27	TRBJ2-1
TGCGCCAGCAGCTTGATGGAGGGGGCCAGCACAGATACGCAGTATTTT	CASSLMEGASTDTQYF	many	-	TRBV5-1	TRBJ2-3
TGTGCCAGCAGGGAGCGGGGGGGCATGGCAGATACGCAGTATTTT	CASRERGGMADTQYF	few	TRBD2	TRBV6-6	TRBJ2-3
TGTGCCAGCAGCTTATCCAGGACGGGACAGATGAGGGCATCTGGGGCCAACGTCCTGACTTTC	CASSLSRTGQMRASGANVLTF	few	TRBD1	TRBV7-8	TRBJ2-6
TGCGCCAGCAGCACGGGACAGAACAATCCCACAGATACGCAGTATTTT	CASSTGQNNPTDTQYF	-	TRBD1	TRBV5-1	TRBJ2-3
TGTGCCAGCATGGCGTTGTACCAAGAGACCCAGTACTTC	CASMALYQETQYF	few	-	TRBV27	TRBJ2-5
TGTGCCAGTAGGAACAGGGACCGGGAGACCCAGTACTTC	CASRNRDRETQYF	-	-	TRBV19	TRBJ2-5
TGTGCCAGCAGGCCCGGGAGAGGGACAATGACGGAGCAGTTCTTC	CASRPGRGTMTEQFF	once	-	TRBV11-2	TRBJ2-1
TGTGCCAGCAGCCGGGGCGGTGGTGGAGTGGAGACCCAGTACTTC	CASSRGGGGVETQYF	once	-	TRBV5-4	TRBJ2-5
TGTGCCACCAGTCACGGGGCGTACAACACCGGGGAGCTGTTTTTT	CATSHGAYNTGELFF	-	-	TRBV24-1	TRBJ2-2
TGTGCCAGCAGCTTAGATGGCCTGGGCACCGGGGAGCTGTTTTTT	CASSLDGLGTGELFF	-	-	TRBV7-9	TRBJ2-2
TGTGCCAGCAGCGTAGGGGGAACTGGGGCCAACGTCCTGACTTTC	CASSVGGTGANVLTF	-	-	TRBV9	TRBJ2-6
TGCGCCAGCAGCCAAGATCAGGGGCAGGCGTGGACTGAAGCTTTCTTT	CASSQDQGQAWTEAFF	few	-	TRBV4-1	TRBJ1-1
TGTGCCAGCAGTCCGAGGGGGGCGTTCGGCTACACCTTC	CASSPRGAFGYTF	-	-	TRBV27	TRBJ1-2
TGTGCCAGCAGCTTAGCTACTGTCGTCCCAGCTTTCTTT	CASSLATVVPAFF	-	-	TRBV7-9	TRBJ1-1
TGTGCCAGCAGGGTAGCGGGGGGCACAGATACGCAGTATTTT	CASRVAGGTDTQYF	-	TRBD2	TRBV7-2	TRBJ2-3
TGCAGTGCCTTGCCTACTAGCGGGGGGGCCACTGAGCAGTTCTTC	CSALPTSGGATEQFF	-	TRBD2	TRBV20-1	TRBJ2-1
TGTGCCAGCAGTTTGGGGTCAGCGGGGGGCACAGATACGCAGTATTTT	CASSLGSAGGTDTQYF	few	TRBD2	TRBV28	TRBJ2-3
TGCAGTGCTAGGGAGGGGGGGGCCCCAGATACGCAGTATTTT	CSAREGGAPDTQYF	-	-	TRBV20-1	TRBJ2-3
TGCGCCAGCAGCTTGGTAGGGGAGGATACGCAGTATTTT	CASSLVGEDTQYF	-	-	TRBV5-1	TRBJ2-3
TGCGCCAGCAGCCAAGTCAGGTTGGGCGGCTACACCTTC	CASSQVRLGGYTF	few	-	TRBV4-1	TRBJ1-2
TGTGCCAGCAGCCTAGCTGGGACTAGCACCCACAATGAGCAGTTCTTC	CASSLAGTSTHNEQFF	-	TRBD2	TRBV7-2	TRBJ2-1
TGTGCCAGCAGCGTAGGTTCGGGACAGGGGACAGATACGCAGTATTTT	CASSVGSGQGTDTQYF	-	TRBD1	TRBV9	TRBJ2-3
TGCGCCAGCAGTCCTCACCATAGGAAAGAGACCCAGTACTTC	CASSPHHRKETQYF	few	-	TRBV23-1	TRBJ2-5
TGCGCCAGCAGCTTGGGACAGGGGCACACCGGGGAGCTGTTTTTT	CASSLGQGHTGELFF	many	TRBD1	TRBV5-1	TRBJ2-2
TGCAGTGCTAGCGGTCCAGTCTCTGGGGCCAACGTCCTGACTTTC	CSASGPVSGANVLTF	few	-	TRBV20-1	TRBJ2-6
TGTGCCAGCAGCTCCCGGGACAGGGGCACAGATACGCAGTATTTT	CASSSRDRGTDTQYF	-	TRBD1	TRBV11-1	TRBJ2-3
TGTGCCAGCAGTTACCTACAGGGGGCGTCTGGGGCCAACGTCCTGACTTTC	CASSYLQGASGANVLTF	few	TRBD1	TRBV6-5	TRBJ2-6
TGTGCCAGCAGTTACGACGGTAACACTGAAGCTTTCTTT	CASSYDGNTEAFF	few	-	TRBV6-5	TRBJ1-1
TGCAGCGCTACTTGGGGACAGGGATCTGAAGCTTTCTTT	CSATWGQGSEAFF	few	TRBD1	TRBV29-1	TRBJ1-1
TGTGCCAGCAGTTACGAGGTCTCCTATAATTCACCCCTCCACTTT	CASSYEVSYNSPLHF	-	-	TRBV6-2/TRBV6-3	TRBJ1-6
TGTGCCAGCAGAAATAATCCGGGGAAAAGCTCTGGGGCCAACGTCCTGACTTTC	CASRNNPGKSSGANVLTF	-	-	TRBV2	TRBJ2-6
TGTGCCAGCAAGGTCCGGAACAGCATTCCCACAGATACGCAGTATTTT	CASKVRNSIPTDTQYF	-	-	TRBV12-3/TRBV12-4	TRBJ2-3
TGCGCCAGCAGCCTTAGAGGACTAGCGGGGGGTTCTGATAGCACAGATACGCAGTATTTT	CASSLRGLAGGSDSTDTQYF	-	TRBD2	TRBV5-1	TRBJ2-3
TGTGCCAGCAGCTCTGCGGTCCTTGCTAATGAGCAGTTCTTC	CASSSAVLANEQFF	-	-	TRBV7-9	TRBJ2-1
TGTGCCACCGGGACAGAGCATAGCACAGATACGCAGTATTTT	CATGTEHSTDTQYF	many	TRBD1	TRBV24-1	TRBJ2-3
TGTGCCAGCAGCCCTCGAGGTGGAAGGGATACGCAGTATTTT	CASSPRGGRDTQYF	-	-	TRBV3-1	TRBJ2-3
TGTGCCAGTAGTATCCTCTCAGTGACAGATACGCAGTATTTT	CASSILSVTDTQYF	-	-	TRBV19	TRBJ2-3
TGTGCCAGCAGCTTATCGGGAGGCGGGCTAGCGGGGTATAAGACCCAGTACTTC	CASSLSGGGLAGYKTQYF	few	TRBD2	TRBV7-8	TRBJ2-5
TGTGCCAGCAGAACCGGGTTCCGACGCACTGAAGCTTTCTTT	CASRTGFRRTEAFF	-	-	TRBV6-5	TRBJ1-1
TGTGCCAGCAGCTCGGAACAGGGATGGCGGGGCTACACCTTC	CASSSEQGWRGYTF	-	-	TRBV5-5	TRBJ1-2
TGTGCCAGCAGCTTATTTGGGGGCCAGAACACTGAAGCTTTCTTT	CASSLFGGQNTEAFF	-	-	TRBV5-5	TRBJ1-1
TGTGCCAGCAGTTTAGGGGGTCAGCCCCAGCATTTT	CASSLGGQPQHF	many	-	TRBV12-3/TRBV12-4	TRBJ1-5
TGTGCCAGCAGGGGACTCCTTGGCCAAGAGACCCAGTACTTC	CASRGLLGQETQYF	-	-	TRBV6-2/TRBV6-3	TRBJ2-5
TGTGCCAGCAGCTTAGCGCGACCGAACTCTGGAAACACCATATATTTT	CASSLARPNSGNTIYF	-	-	TRBV7-2	TRBJ1-3
TGTGCCAGCAGCTTAATGGTGGAACTGGGTTTGACCCAGTACTTC	CASSLMVELGLTQYF	-	-	TRBV7-2	TRBJ2-5
TGTGCCAGCAGTGCTCTCCGGGGGAACGGCTATGGCTACACCTTC	CASSALRGNGYGYTF	few	-	TRBV6-1	TRBJ1-2